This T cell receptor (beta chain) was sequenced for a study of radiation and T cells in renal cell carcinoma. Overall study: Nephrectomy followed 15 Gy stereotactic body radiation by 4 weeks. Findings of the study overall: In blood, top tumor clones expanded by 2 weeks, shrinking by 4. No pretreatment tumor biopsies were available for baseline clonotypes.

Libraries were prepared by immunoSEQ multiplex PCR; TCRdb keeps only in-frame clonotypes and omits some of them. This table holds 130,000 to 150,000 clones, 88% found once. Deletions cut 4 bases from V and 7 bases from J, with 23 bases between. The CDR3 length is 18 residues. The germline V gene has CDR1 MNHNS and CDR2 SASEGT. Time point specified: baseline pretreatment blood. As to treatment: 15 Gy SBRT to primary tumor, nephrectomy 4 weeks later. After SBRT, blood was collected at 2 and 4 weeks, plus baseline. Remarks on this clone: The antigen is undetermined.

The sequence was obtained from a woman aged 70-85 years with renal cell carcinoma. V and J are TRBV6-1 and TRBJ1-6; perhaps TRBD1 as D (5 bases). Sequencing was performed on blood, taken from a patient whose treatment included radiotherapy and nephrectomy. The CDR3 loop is CASSVSAFLKGKNSPLHF. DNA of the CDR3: TGTGCCAGCAGTGTGAGCGCATTCTTAAAGGGGAAGAATTCACCCCTCCACTTT.